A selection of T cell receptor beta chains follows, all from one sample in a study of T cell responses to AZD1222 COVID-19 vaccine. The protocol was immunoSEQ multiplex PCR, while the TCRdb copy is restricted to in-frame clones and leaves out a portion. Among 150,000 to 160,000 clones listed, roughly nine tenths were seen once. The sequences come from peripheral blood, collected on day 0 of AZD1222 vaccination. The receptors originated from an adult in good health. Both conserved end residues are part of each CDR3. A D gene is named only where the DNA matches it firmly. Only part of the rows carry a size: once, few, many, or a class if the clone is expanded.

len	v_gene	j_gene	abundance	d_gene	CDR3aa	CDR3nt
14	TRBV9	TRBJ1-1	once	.	CASSAYRVDTEAFF	TGTGCCAGCAGCGCTTACAGGGTGGATACTGAAGCTTTCTTT
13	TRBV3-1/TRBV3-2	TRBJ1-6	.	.	CASSLQGGSPLHF	TGTGCCAGCAGCCTCCAGGGTGGCTCACCCCTCCACTTT
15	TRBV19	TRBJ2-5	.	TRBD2	CASTPSGTTKETQYF	TGTGCCAGTACCCCGTCCGGGACTACCAAAGAGACCCAGTACTTC
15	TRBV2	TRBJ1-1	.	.	CASEGAGEGNTEAFF	TGTGCCAGCGAGGGTGCGGGGGAAGGGAACACTGAAGCTTTCTTT
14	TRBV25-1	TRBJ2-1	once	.	CASRDQGSYNEQFF	TGTGCCAGCAGGGATCAGGGGTCCTACAATGAGCAGTTCTTC
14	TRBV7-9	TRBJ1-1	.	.	CASSLASGGTEAFF	TGTGCCAGCAGCTTAGCGTCAGGCGGCACTGAAGCTTTCTTT
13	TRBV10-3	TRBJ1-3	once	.	CAISERVGNTIYF	TGTGCCATCAGTGAGAGGGTTGGAAACACCATATATTTT
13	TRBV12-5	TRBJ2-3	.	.	CASGPGTVGTQYF	TGTGCTAGTGGTCCTGGGACCGTAGGTACGCAGTATTTT
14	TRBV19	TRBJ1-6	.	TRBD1	CASGGQGINSPLHF	TGTGCCAGTGGGGGACAGGGGATTAATTCACCCCTCCACTTT
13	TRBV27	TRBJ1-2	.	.	CASSLSESYGYTF	TGTGCCAGCAGTTTATCGGAGTCCTATGGCTACACCTTC
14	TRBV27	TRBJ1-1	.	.	CASSPRVVNTEAFF	TGTGCCAGCAGCCCTCGGGTCGTTAACACTGAAGCTTTCTTT
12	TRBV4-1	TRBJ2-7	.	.	CASSGNGYEQYF	TGCGCCAGCAGCGGGAATGGATACGAGCAGTACTTC
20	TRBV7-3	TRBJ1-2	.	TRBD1	CASSLTVRPGQGSGADGYTF	TGTGCCAGCAGCTTAACTGTAAGGCCGGGACAGGGTTCTGGTGCAGATGGCTACACCTTC
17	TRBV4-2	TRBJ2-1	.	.	CASSQLVVAVTYNEQFF	TGTGCCAGCAGCCAGCTGGTGGTAGCGGTAACCTACAATGAGCAGTTCTTC
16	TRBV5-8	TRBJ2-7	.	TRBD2	CASSLGELAGRDEQYF	TGTGCCAGCAGCTTGGGGGAACTAGCGGGAAGGGACGAGCAGTACTTC
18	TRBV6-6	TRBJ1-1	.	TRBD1	CASSPRGVQGAVNTEAFF	TGTGCCAGCAGTCCCAGGGGTGTGCAGGGGGCCGTGAACACTGAAGCTTTCTTT
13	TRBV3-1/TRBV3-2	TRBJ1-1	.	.	CASREGGYTEAFF	TGTGCCAGCAGGGAGGGGGGCTACACTGAAGCTTTCTTT
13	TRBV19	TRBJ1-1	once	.	CATRHSMNTEAFF	TGTGCCACCCGACACTCTATGAACACTGAAGCTTTCTTT
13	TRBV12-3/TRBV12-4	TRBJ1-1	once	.	CASTAMRDTEAFF	TGTGCCAGCACCGCGATGAGGGACACTGAAGCTTTCTTT
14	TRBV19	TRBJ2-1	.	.	CASSIDRGYNEQFF	TGTGCCAGTAGTATAGATCGGGGGTACAATGAGCAGTTCTTC
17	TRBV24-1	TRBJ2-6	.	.	CATSDPKGGSGANVLTF	TGTGCCACCAGTGATCCGAAAGGGGGCTCTGGGGCCAACGTCCTGACTTTC